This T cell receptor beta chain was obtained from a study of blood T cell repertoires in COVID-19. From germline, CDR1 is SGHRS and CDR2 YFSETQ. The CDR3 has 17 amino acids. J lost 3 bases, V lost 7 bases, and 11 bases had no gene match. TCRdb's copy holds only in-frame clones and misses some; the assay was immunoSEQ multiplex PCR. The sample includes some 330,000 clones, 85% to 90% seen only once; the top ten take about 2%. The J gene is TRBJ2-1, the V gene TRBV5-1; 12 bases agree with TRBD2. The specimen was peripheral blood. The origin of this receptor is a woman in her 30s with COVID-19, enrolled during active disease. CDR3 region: CASSWRASGGDYNEQFF. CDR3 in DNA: TGCGCCAGCTCCTGGCGAGCTAGCGGGGGGGACTACAATGAGCAGTTCTTC.